The present entry profiles one T cell receptor beta chain with its context. Sequencing used immunoSEQ multiplex PCR; TCRdb keeps in-frame clones, though not all of them. The sample holds 100,000 or so clones; around 93% are singletons and the top ten take 0.7% to 0.9%. These data are taken from a study of T cell changes during pregnancy in multiple sclerosis. V trimming: 4 bases; J trimming: 3 bases; junction bases outside the gene matches: 7. The V gene's germline CDR1 is ENHRY and CDR2 SYGVKD. This CDR3 is built from 15 residues. The source is a female donor with multiple sclerosis, enrolled in a pregnancy study. Sample: peripheral blood, taken before pregnancy. This rearrangement joins TRBV10-3 to TRBJ1-2; 8 positions match TRBD1. CDR3 DNA sequence: TGTGCCATCAGTGGAGGGGACAGGCAGTACTATGGCTACACCTTC. This codes for CAISGGDRQYYGYTF.